This TCR beta chain originates from a study of tumor-infiltrating lymphocytes in primary liver carcinoma (dated by TCRdb to 2016 to 2017). In the study overall: Hepatocellular carcinoma (four) or combined HCC and intrahepatic cholangiocarcinoma (one) was present in the five patients, who were three men and two women aged 30 to 69 years. Each sample produced roughly 3.5 to 8 million productive TCRbeta reads, and read depth showed no significant difference between tissue types. A total of 35 or so specimens from 5 patients went through TCRbeta repertoire sequencing, namely 25 tumor regions, 5 adjacent noncancerous liver tissues and 5 peripheral blood samples. The tumors of the five patients were staged as T1-T3 N0M0, with maximum diameters ranging from about 4.2 to 11 cm. TCRbeta repertoire sequencing, expression microarrays and whole-exome sequencing were combined in the study across five regions of each liver tumor, with adjacent normal tissue and blood also included. High reproducibility was observed for the technical replicate repertoires, with mean shared-clone rates approximately 0.9 and correlation coefficients above 0.95.

Notes on this clonotype: The antigen it recognizes is unknown. At one end the junction does not follow the germline gene, possibly because of a read error.

Using a constant-region primer and ProtoScript II reverse transcriptase, TCRbeta-specific cDNA was reverse-transcribed from around 500 ng total RNA. The TCRbeta libraries were prepared through three rounds of nested multiplex PCR following a slightly modified ARM-PCR procedure. Each of the first two PCR rounds ran for about 11 cycles using multiplex TRBV1-TRBV30 forward primers together with a Cbeta reverse primer. Sample barcodes and Illumina adapters were attached in a final 25-cycle PCR using Deep VentR polymerase. Before sequencing, amplicons of 200-500 bp were purified from gel using a QIAquick gel extraction kit. TCRbeta amplicons were sequenced on an Illumina HiSeq 2500 with 250-bp paired-end reads. For the original study's pipeline: Quality trimming of reads was performed with Trimmomatic v0.33, and paired reads were merged with FLASH v1.2.11 so that full CDR3 sequences could be recovered. V, D and J germline segments were assigned to the rearranged TCRbeta sequences by MiGEC v1.2.1b. Clonotype statistics and Shannon-Wiener diversity indices were calculated with VDJtools v1.0.0. Except for diversity analysis, only the 250 most abundant clonotypes of each sample were used in subsequent analyses to reduce sampling bias. TCRdb's own reprocessing of the public reads used fastp at Q25 and MiXCR and kept productive beta chains. CDR3 protein duplicates are merged, each entry listing the most common genes and DNA. The V and J calls, along with clone size, are taken from TCRdb and not from the paper's own processing. Across this sample there are under 150,000 distinct CDR3 sequences, with about two thirds seen only once. The top ten clones comprise about 8% of the sample.

Without any cell sorting, total RNA and DNA were co-extracted from 20-30 mg of bulk tissue using the AllPrep DNA/RNA mini kit. Surgical resection was performed in China between 2015 and March 2016 on roughly 5 patients with histopathologically diagnosed primary liver carcinoma. At the time of sampling, the patients had chronic HBV infection and had not received any treatment. Each fresh piece of tumor and adjacent tissue was cut in two, with one half stored in RNAlater at -80 degrees C and the other half sent for histology. The CDR3 covers 12 residues, taking in both the cysteine and the phenylalanine. The only DNA kept is the CDR3, 36 bases in frame from the first base. The germline V gene specifies SQVTM as CDR1 and ANQGSEA as CDR2. Overall results and qualifications from the work: The top 250 clones made up a significantly larger repertoire fraction in tumors than in blood (p = 0.039). Because the samples were bulk and unsorted, CD4+ and CD8+ T cell repertoires could not be compared. Consistent with antigen-driven expansion, pairs of tumor regions showed higher repertoire overlap (mean approximately 35%) than either tumor-adjacent pairs (approximately 17%) or tumor-blood pairs (around 15%). With just a few patients in the study, the authors point out that the findings should be validated in a larger study. Only the TCR beta chain was sequenced, which likely underestimates true repertoire diversity because unpaired alpha chains were not captured.

The rearranged segments are TRBV29-1 and TRBJ2-1; TRBD1 is a weak D gene call, 5 bases matching. The sequence derives from a woman aged 55-75 years with primary liver carcinoma and hepatitis B virus infection. The sample taken for sequencing was tumor-adjacent normal liver tissue. Read as DNA, the sequence is TGCAGCGTTCAGGACAACTACGATGAGCAGTTCTTC. Translated, this is CSVQDNYDEQFF.